Each of the 20 T cell receptor beta chains below was sequenced from the same sample in a study of lymphopenia after photon versus proton radiotherapy. Only in-frame clones appear in the TCRdb table, and some are missing; sequencing was by immunoSEQ multiplex PCR. The repertoire has some 41,000 clones, roughly 84% of them found once; the top ten carry around 3%. The material was peripheral blood, obtained from a patient treated with photon-based radiotherapy. Receptors originate from a man aged 45 to 65 with gastric cancer.

The gene calls are TRBV2 and TRBJ2-2; possible D gene TRBD1, 5 bases. This CDR3 comprises 12 residues. V shed 10 bases and J shed 4 bases, with 10 bases lying between them. CDR1 is SNHLY and CDR2 is FYNNEI in the germline V gene. CDR3 residues: CATTDSTGELFF. CDR3 sequence (DNA): TGTGCCACGACAGACTCCACCGGGGAGCTGTTTTTT.

V gene TRBV4-1 combines with J gene TRBJ2-7; 7 bases map to TRBD2. The CDR3 spans 16 residues. Per germline, CDR1 MGHRA and CDR2 YSYEKL. V was clipped by 0 bases and J by 2 bases; unmatched bases: 7. The CDR3 loop reads CASSQEEGAGPYEQYF. Written as DNA, the CDR3 is TGCGCCAGCAGCCAAGAAGAGGGAGCGGGACCCTACGAGCAGTACTTC.

V and J are TRBV15 and TRBJ2-1, with 10 bases identical to TRBD2. Germline assignment: CDR1 LNHNV and CDR2 YYDKDF (reference sequence). Trimming at V came to 3 bases and at J to 8 bases, leaving 22 bases not matched to a gene. The CDR3 totals 20 residues. This chain's CDR3 is CATSSQRSLAGGLGPHEQFF. The CDR3 bases are TGTGCCACCAGCAGCCAGAGGTCCTTAGCGGGGGGCTTAGGCCCCCATGAGCAGTTCTTC.

A single count supports this clone. J is TRBJ1-4 and V is TRBV12-5; a weak D match, TRBD1 (6 bases). CDR3 length: 14 amino acids. Germline lookup yields CDR1 LGHNT and CDR2 FRNRAP. With 5 bases removed from V and 8 bases from J, the gap between germline ends came to 15 bases. Here the CDR3 reads CASGPPGAREKLFF. The CDR3 DNA follows: TGTGCTAGTGGTCCCCCAGGGGCACGAGAAAAACTGTTTTTT.

CDR3 nucleotide sequence: TGCGCCAGCAGAAGATCCGGCTCCTACGAGCAGTACTTC. Residues: CASRRSGSYEQYF. The V gene is TRBV5-1, the J gene TRBJ2-7; D is uncertain. Trimming took off 5 bases at V and 0 bases at J, with 9 bases between the two ends. The CDR3 extends over 13 amino acids. Germline CDR1 is SGHRS and CDR2 is YFSETQ.

This clone was detected only a few times. The V call is TRBV7-9, the J call TRBJ1-2; 9 bases align to TRBD1. CDR3 length: 15 amino acids. Germline values: CDR1 SEHNR, CDR2 FQNEAQ (reference sequence). The V gene end was trimmed by 2 bases and the J gene end by 8 bases; junction bases not matched to a gene: 9. CDR3 sequence (DNA): TGTGCCAGCAGCTTAAACGTTGGGACAGGGATCGGCTACACCTTC. Encoded protein: CASSLNVGTGIGYTF.

This sequence joins TRBV1 and TRBJ2-5; TRBD2, the table's D call, lacks a check against the DNA. TRBV1 is tagged as a pseudogene. CDR3 length equals 20 residues. CDR3 residues: CTSSQPKREGEYPPQKTQYF. As DNA, the CDR3 is TGCACCAGCAGCCAGCCAAAGCGGGAGGGGGAGTATCCGCCACAAAAGACCCAGTACTTC.

The chain recombines TRBV28 with TRBJ2-2; 9 bases fit TRBD1. Germline loops: CDR1 MDHEN, CDR2 SYDVKM. The CDR3 covers 16 residues. Trimming took 5 bases from V and 4 from J; bases not matched to a gene: 8. This CDR3 is CASSGAGQGFTGELFF. The CDR3 DNA follows: TGTGCCAGCAGTGGGGCGGGACAGGGATTCACCGGGGAGCTGTTTTTT.

J is TRBJ1-1 and V is TRBV5-6; TRBD1 might be the D (5 bases). Looked up from germline, CDR1 is SGHDT and CDR2 is YYEEEE. The CDR3 is made up of 14 amino acids. The V and J ends lost 1 base and 0 bases respectively, with 7 bases between them. This CDR3 reads CASSLTGMNTEAFF. The CDR3 nucleotides are TGTGCCAGCAGCTTGACAGGTATGAACACTGAAGCTTTCTTT.

This clone is a singleton in its sample. In DNA form, the CDR3 reads TGTGCCAGCATCGCCGGGACAGGGTTCACTGAAGCTTTCTTT. This encodes CASIAGTGFTEAFF. V usage is TRBV6-4 and J usage is TRBJ1-1, with 9 bases matching TRBD1. V lost 7 bases and J lost 4; bases outside the gene matches: 7. The CDR3 runs 14 residues. Germline CDR1 MRHNA, CDR2 SNTAGT.

This chain links TRBV6-5 with TRBJ2-1, with D unclear. The V gene lost 7 bases and the J gene lost 0 bases, with 10 bases spanning the gap. The CDR3 loop spans 14 amino acids. Germline CDR1 is MNHEY and CDR2 is SVGAGI. CDR3 sequence: CASNPASSYNEQFF. CDR3 bases: TGTGCCAGCAACCCCGCGAGCTCCTACAATGAGCAGTTCTTC.

The chain recombines TRBV5-4 with TRBJ1-1; possible D gene TRBD1, 5 bases. The V gene lost 0 bases and the J gene lost 1 base, with 10 bases spanning the gap. The CDR3 spans 15 residues. CDR1 SGHNT and CDR2 YYREEE come from the germline V gene (reference sequence). The CDR3 DNA is TGTGCCAGCAGCTTGGATGGGGGAAAGAACACTGAAGCTTTCTTT. It specifies CASSLDGGKNTEAFF.

This rearrangement joins TRBV6-6 to TRBJ1-1; no clear D gene. V was pared by 5 bases and J by 5 bases, with 15 bases between. Germline V gene sequence: CDR1 MNHNY, CDR2 SVGAGI (reference sequence). The CDR3 has 14 residues. CDR3 residues: CASSQGYGGTEAFF. DNA for the CDR3: TGTGCCAGCAGTCAAGGGTATGGCGGAACTGAAGCTTTCTTT.

This chain joins TRBV10-2 and TRBJ1-4; TRBD1 aligns across 8 bases. Per the germline V gene, CDR1 is WSHSY and CDR2 is SAAADI. The CDR3 sequence is 15 residues long. V was pared by 6 bases and J by 7 bases, with 10 bases of the junction left unmatched. For the CDR3, the DNA is TGCGCCAGCAGCGACCAGGGGGCTGCCGGTGAAAAACTGTTTTTT. It specifies CASSDQGAAGEKLFF.

This rearrangement joins TRBV30 to TRBJ1-6; D uncertain. This CDR3 is built from 14 residues. V was pared by 7 bases and J by 0 bases, with 10 bases between. Germline-derived CDR1 and CDR2 are GTSNPN and SVGIG (reference sequence). The CDR3 sequence: CALERGSYNSPLHF. CDR3 DNA sequence: TGTGCCTTAGAACGGGGCTCCTATAATTCACCCCTCCACTTT.

This sequence joins TRBV14 and TRBJ2-3; 11 bases agree with TRBD2. With V trimmed by 0 bases and J by 6 bases, 14 bases remained unmatched. CDR1 and CDR2 from the germline V gene are SGHDN and FVKESK. The CDR3 is 19 amino acids. CDR3: CASSQEYGLLAGGLDTQYF. The CDR3, as DNA: TGTGCCAGCAGCCAAGAATATGGTTTGCTAGCGGGAGGTCTGGATACGCAGTATTTT.

The table lists this clone with a count of one. J is TRBJ1-3 and V is TRBV29-1, with 8 nucleotides matching TRBD1. Germline V lookup: CDR1 SQVTM, CDR2 ANQGSEA. The CDR3 runs to 13 residues. V trimming: 6 bases; J trimming: 5 bases; junction bases outside the gene matches: 6. DNA of the CDR3: TGCAGCGTCCTCGACAGGGGACGAAACACCATATATTTT. Translated, it gives CSVLDRGRNTIYF.

J is TRBJ2-5 and V is TRBV18, with D perhaps matching TRBD1 (6 bases). Germline CDR1 reads KGHSH; CDR2 reads LQKENI. V was trimmed by 3 bases and J by 5 bases, leaving 13 bases between them. The CDR3 extends over 14 amino acids. The CDR3 DNA is TGTGCCAGCTCACCCCGGACAGTGAGGGAGACCCAGTACTTC. Translating it yields CASSPRTVRETQYF.

The chain employs TRBV11-2 and TRBJ2-7; no firm D call. The CDR3 is made up of 14 amino acids. V was pared by 5 bases and J by 0 bases, with 11 bases between. CDR1 is SGHAT and CDR2 is FQNNGV in the germline V gene. CDR3 residues: CASSPSPISYEQYF. DNA for the CDR3: TGTGCCAGCAGCCCCTCCCCGATCTCCTACGAGCAGTACTTC.

This clone has only a few counts. The chain is built from TRBV10-2 and TRBJ2-1; weak D call: TRBD1 (6 bases). CDR1 and CDR2 (germline): WSHSY, SAAADI. The CDR3 spans 14 residues. Trimming stripped 7 bases from V and 7 bases from J, with 17 bases between. The CDR3 nucleotides read TGCGCCAGCAAGGGGGTAGAAAGTGCGAATGAGCAGTTCTTC. Its protein is CASKGVESANEQFF.